A single sample is the source of the 19 T cell receptor beta chains below, sequenced in a study of tumor-infiltrating lymphocytes in primary liver carcinoma. A constant-region primer primed TCR beta cDNA synthesis from 400 to 600 ng of total RNA. For TCR beta, libraries were produced by three nested multiplex PCR rounds using slightly modified ARM-PCR. Each of the first two PCR rounds ran approximately 11 cycles with TRBV1-TRBV30 forward and C-beta reverse primers. TCRdb used MiXCR to reprocess the multiplex PCR reads, holding one entry per CDR3 protein. The table has 190,000 or so distinct CDR3 sequences, less than 75% seen once. Unsorted whole blood supplied the RNA, and germline DNA was extracted too. The sample consisted of peripheral blood. The receptors here all came from a woman aged 60-70 years with primary liver carcinoma and hepatitis B virus infection.

This clonotype appeared many times. The chain is built from TRBV6-5 and TRBJ2-1; a weak D match, TRBD2 (5 bases). V gave up 5 bases and J gave up 6 bases, with 5 bases separating them. CDR1 MNHEY and CDR2 SVGAGI come from the germline V gene. There are 11 residues in the CDR3. CDR3 protein: CASSSGNEQFF. Here the CDR3 DNA reads TGTGCCAGCAGTAGCGGCAATGAGCAGTTCTTC.

This chain links TRBV6-5 with TRBJ1-5, with 7 bases identical to TRBD1. This CDR3 region has 15 residues. The J segment lost 2 bases and the V segment lost 6 bases, leaving 7 bases of the junction unmatched. Germline V gene sequence: CDR1 MNHEY, CDR2 SVGAGI. In DNA, the CDR3 is TGTGCCAGCAGGCCGACAGGGTCTTGCAATCAGCCCCAGCATTTT. It specifies CASRPTGSCNQPQHF.

This clonotype appeared a single time. No conserved phenylalanine or tryptophan ends this CDR3, so it is likely a read error. The V gene is TRBV6-5, the J gene TRBJ2-7; D is unclear. The CDR3 loop spans 14 amino acids. Germline V gene lookup returns CDR1 MNHEY and CDR2 SVGAGI. V was cut by 0 bases and J by 4 bases, with 10 bases left in between. In nucleotides, the CDR3 is TGTGCCAGCAGTTACTCGGTCAACGGATACGAGCAGTACTCC. Translated: CASSYSVNGYEQYS.

A word on this clonotype: A junction boundary mismatches the germline segment, possibly from a read error. The chain links TRBV6-5 to TRBJ2-7, with 12 positions matching TRBD2. CDR1 and CDR2 (germline): MNHEY, SVGAGI. The CDR3 loop spans 15 amino acids. The CDR3 is CASRPRLAGAYERYF. The CDR3 DNA reads as TGTGCCAGTAGGCCAAGACTAGCGGGGGCCTACGAGCGGTACTTC.

In the case of this clonotype: The junction differs from germline at one of its ends, possibly a read error. This chain connects TRBV30 to TRBJ2-7, with D maybe TRBD1 (5 bases). CDR1 GTSNPN and CDR2 SVGIG come from the germline V gene (reference sequence). This CDR3 has 11 amino acids. DNA for the CDR3: TGTGCCTGGTCCCAGGGCAAGGAGCAGCACTTC. Its protein is CAWSQGKEQHF.

Comment on this clonotype: This clone may be a read error of a much larger clone one base away. The rearrangement links TRBV5-1 to TRBJ2-1; D is possibly TRBD2 (6 bases). With 6 bases removed from V and 7 bases from J, the gap between germline ends came to 26 bases. Germline CDR1 SGHRS, CDR2 YFSETQ. The CDR3 has 17 amino acids. The DNA of the CDR3 is TGCGCCAGCAACGGCCGGGGGTCTAGCTCTCCTTTTAATGAGCAGTTCTTC. This codes for CASNGRGSSSPFNEQFF.

With respect to this clonotype: It may be a read error: a sequence one base away is much more abundant. CDR3 sequence: CASSFPPGTSWRKEQFF. Here the CDR3 DNA reads TGTGCCAGCAGCTTCCCTCCAGGGACTAGCTGGCGCAAAGAGCAGTTCTTC. The chain employs TRBV7-8 and TRBJ2-1; 9 nucleotides line up with TRBD2. Germline loops: CDR1 SGHVS, CDR2 FQNEAQ. V was pared by 3 bases and J by 10 bases, with 16 bases of the junction left unmatched. The CDR3 spans 17 residues.

The sample holds a few counts of this clonotype. This chain links TRBV28 with TRBJ1-5; D gene ambiguous. Per germline, CDR1 MDHEN and CDR2 SYDVKM. The CDR3 is made up of 13 amino acids. The V and J ends lost 0 bases and 4 bases respectively, with 4 bases between them. The CDR3 is CASSLWPNQPQHF. The CDR3 DNA sequence: TGTGCCAGCAGTTTATGGCCTAATCAGCCCCAGCATTTT.

The rearrangement uses TRBV5-6 and TRBJ2-2; either TRBD1 or TRBD2 may fit D (5 bases each). CDR3 size: 17 residues. In germline, CDR1 is SGHDT, CDR2 YYEEEE. V shed 3 bases and J shed 4 bases, with 19 bases lying between them. The DNA for the CDR3 is TGTGCCAGCAGCTCCGGGGCCTTACGTCGGGTCACCGGGGAGCTGTTTTTT. The encoded protein is CASSSGALRRVTGELFF.

This clonotype has more than one count but fewer than ten. A much bigger clone sits one base away, suggesting this may be a read error. The gene calls are TRBV6-6 and TRBJ1-1, with D possibly being TRBD1 (5 bases). CDR1 and CDR2 (germline): MNHNY, SVGAGI (reference sequence). This CDR3 has 16 amino acids. This chain's CDR3 is CTSSPWGGGRNTEAFF. The CDR3 region has the DNA TGTACCAGCAGCCCATGGGGCGGGGGTAGAAACACTGAAGCTTTCTTT.

A word on this clonotype: The final CDR3 position lacks the conserved phenylalanine or tryptophan, pointing to a likely read error. The chain joins TRBV10-3 to TRBJ2-1, with 8 bases fitting TRBD2. In germline, CDR1 is ENHRY, CDR2 SYGVKD. The CDR3 spans 15 residues. CDR3 sequence reads: CTISDGRDYGDEQFL. In nucleotides, the CDR3 is TGTACCATCAGTGACGGGAGGGACTACGGGGATGAGCAGTTCTTA.

Concerning this clonotype itself: Germline is not matched at one junction end, which may reflect a read error. The genes are TRBV11-2 and TRBJ2-7; 7 nucleotides agree with TRBD2. The CDR3 covers 16 residues. Germline V gene lookup returns CDR1 SGHAT and CDR2 FQNNGV. This CDR3 reads CASSYAGRTPGSEQCF. The CDR3 region has the DNA TGTGCCAGCAGCTACGCCGGGAGGACCCCGGGAAGCGAGCAGTGCTTC.

A few counts support this clonotype. The chain is built from TRBV28 and TRBJ1-1, with D hard to call. This CDR3 comprises 15 residues. Germline CDR1 is MDHEN and CDR2 is SYDVKM. Trimming took 4 bases from V and 0 from J, leaving 12 bases between them. The CDR3 reads CASSSSGSMNTEAFF. CDR3 bases: TGTGCCAGCAGTTCCTCGGGGAGCATGAACACTGAAGCTTTCTTT.

This clonotype was detected only once. V gene TRBV11-2 combines with J gene TRBJ2-3, with D perhaps TRBD1 or TRBD2 (5 bases each). Germline V gene data show CDR1 as SGHAT and CDR2 as FQNNGV. V was trimmed by 8 bases and J by 7 bases, leaving 25 bases between them. The CDR3 totals 16 residues. CDR3 in amino acids: CASSRGELLATYTQYF. CDR3 bases: TGTGCCAGCTCCCGAGGGGAGCTCCTCGCGACATATACGCAGTATTTT. Together with reference TRBV11-2 and TRBJ2-3, the CDR3 gives the full variable domain: EAGVAQSPRYKIIEKRQSVAFWCNPISGHATLYWYQQILGQGPKLLIQFQNNGVVDDSQLPKDRFSAERLKGVDSTLKIQPAKLEDSAVYLCASSRGELLATYTQYFGPGTRLTVL.

With respect to this clonotype: In this CDR3 the conserved last residue, phenylalanine or tryptophan, is missing, so a read error is likely. CDR3 region: CSQSSGRPQDTQYY. In nucleotides, the CDR3 is TGCAGCCAATCGAGTGGGAGACCCCAAGATACGCAGTATTAT. The gene calls are TRBV29-1 and TRBJ2-3, with D possibly being TRBD2 (5 bases). The germline V gene has CDR1 SQVTM and CDR2 ANQGSEA. V shed 8 bases and J shed 5 bases, with 20 bases lying between them. This CDR3 has 14 residues.

In its sample, this clonotype was seen once. Lacking the conserved final phenylalanine or tryptophan, this CDR3 likely reflects a read error. V gene TRBV11-2 combines with J gene TRBJ2-7, with TRBD2 matching 10 bases. Germline CDR1 reads SGHAT; CDR2 reads FQNNGV. The V segment lost 5 bases and the J segment 3 bases; nucleotides outside the gene matches: 7. The CDR3 runs 15 residues. CDR3 nucleotide sequence: TGTGCCAGCAGCCGTGCAGGACTAGCGGTCTACGAGCAGTACTTA. Its protein product is CASSRAGLAVYEQYL.

With regard to this clonotype: This may come from a read error, since a much larger clone is one base off. The chain combines TRBV7-9 with TRBJ2-7; no firm D call. CDR3 size: 13 residues. The V and J ends lost 2 bases and 5 bases respectively, with 10 bases between them. From germline, CDR1 is SEHNR and CDR2 FQNEAQ (reference sequence). The CDR3 coding sequence is TGTGCCAGCAGCTTAAACAGTGTCCACGAGCAGTACTTC. As protein: CASSLNSVHEQYF.

Turning to this clonotype: A much larger clone differs from this one at a single base, so this may be a read error. The rearrangement uses TRBV29-1 and TRBJ1-4, with D hard to call. The CDR3 is 11 amino acids. Germline CDR1 and CDR2: SQVTM and ANQGSEA. The CDR3 here is CNVDSAEKLFF. In DNA, the CDR3 is TGCAACGTTGACTCAGCCGAAAAACTGTTTTTT.

About this clonotype itself: A read error may account for a junction end that differs from germline. The gene calls are TRBV5-5 and TRBJ2-7; D is possibly TRBD2 (5 bases). The CDR3 runs to 15 residues. Germline lookup yields CDR1 SGHKS and CDR2 YYEKEE (reference sequence). For the CDR3, the DNA is TGTGCCAGCTGCTTGCAAGCGGAGAGCTCCTACGAGCAGTACTTC. Amino acid sequence: CASCLQAESSYEQYF.